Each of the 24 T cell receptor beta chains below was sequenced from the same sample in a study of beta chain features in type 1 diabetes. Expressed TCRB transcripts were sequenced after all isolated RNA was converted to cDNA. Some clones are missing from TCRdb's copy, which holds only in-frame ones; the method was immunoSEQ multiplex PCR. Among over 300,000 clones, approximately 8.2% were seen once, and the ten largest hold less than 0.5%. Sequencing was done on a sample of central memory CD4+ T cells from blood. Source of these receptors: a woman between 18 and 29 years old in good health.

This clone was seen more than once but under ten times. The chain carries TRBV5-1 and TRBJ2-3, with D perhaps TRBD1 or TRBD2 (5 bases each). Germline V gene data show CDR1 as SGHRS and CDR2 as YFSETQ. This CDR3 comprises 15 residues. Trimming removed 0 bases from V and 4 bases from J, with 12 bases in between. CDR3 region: CASSLDGAESDTQYF. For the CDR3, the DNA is TGCGCCAGCAGCTTGGACGGGGCCGAATCAGATACGCAGTATTTT.

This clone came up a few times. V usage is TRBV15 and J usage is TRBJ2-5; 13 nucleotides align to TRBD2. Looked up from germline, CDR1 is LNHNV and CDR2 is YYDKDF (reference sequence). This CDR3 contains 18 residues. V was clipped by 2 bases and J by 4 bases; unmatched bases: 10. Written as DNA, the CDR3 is TGTGCCACCAGCAGACCGGGGATACTAGCGGGAGGGCGAGAGACCCAGTACTTC. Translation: CATSRPGILAGGRETQYF.

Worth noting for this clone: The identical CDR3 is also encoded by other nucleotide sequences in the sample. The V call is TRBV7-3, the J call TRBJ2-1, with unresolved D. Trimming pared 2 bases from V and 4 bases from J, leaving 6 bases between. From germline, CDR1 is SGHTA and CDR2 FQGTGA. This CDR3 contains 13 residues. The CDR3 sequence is CASSLSGYNEQFF. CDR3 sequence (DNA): TGTGCCAGCAGCTTATCTGGATACAATGAGCAGTTCTTC.

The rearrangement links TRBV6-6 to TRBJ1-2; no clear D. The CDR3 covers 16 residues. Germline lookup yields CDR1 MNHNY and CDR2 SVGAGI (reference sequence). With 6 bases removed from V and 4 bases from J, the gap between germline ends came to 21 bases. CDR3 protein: CASSPGPGNPFYGYTF. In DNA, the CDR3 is TGTGCCAGCAGCCCCGGCCCCGGGAACCCCTTCTATGGCTACACCTTC.

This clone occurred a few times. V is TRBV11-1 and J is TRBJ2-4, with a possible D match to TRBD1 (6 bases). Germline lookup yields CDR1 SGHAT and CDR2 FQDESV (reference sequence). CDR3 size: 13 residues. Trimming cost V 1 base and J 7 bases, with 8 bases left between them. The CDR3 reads CASSLDRGNIQYF. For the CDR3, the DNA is TGTGCCAGCAGCTTAGATAGGGGGAACATTCAGTACTTC.

The DNA for the CDR3 is TGTGCCAGCAGTTGGGCGGGGTACACCTACGAGCAGTACTTC. It encodes CASSWAGYTYEQYF. V gene TRBV28 combines with J gene TRBJ2-7; D may be TRBD2 (6 bases). The CDR3 is 14 amino acids. From germline, CDR1 is MDHEN and CDR2 SYDVKM. V lost 4 bases to trimming and J lost 2 bases, with 12 bases between them. The variable domain in full, with the rest retrieved from reference TRBV28 and TRBJ2-7, is DVKVTQSSRYLVKRTGEKVFLECVQDMDHENMFWYRQDPGLGLRLIYFSYDVKMKEKGDIPEGYSVSREKKERFSLILESASTNQTSMYLCASSWAGYTYEQYFGPGTRLTVT.

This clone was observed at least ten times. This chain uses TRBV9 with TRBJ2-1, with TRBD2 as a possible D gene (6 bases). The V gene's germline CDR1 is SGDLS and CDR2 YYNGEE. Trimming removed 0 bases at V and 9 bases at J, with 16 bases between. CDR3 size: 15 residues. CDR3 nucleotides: TGTGCCAGCAGCGTAGCCGGGACTCCCTCGGGTGAGCAGTTCTTC. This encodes CASSVAGTPSGEQFF.

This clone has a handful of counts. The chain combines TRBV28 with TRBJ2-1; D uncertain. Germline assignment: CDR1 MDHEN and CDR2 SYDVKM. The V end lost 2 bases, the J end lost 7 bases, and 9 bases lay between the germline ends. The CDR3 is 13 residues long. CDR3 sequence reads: CASSLSRRNEQFF. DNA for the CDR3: TGTGCCAGCAGTTTAAGTAGAAGGAATGAGCAGTTCTTC.

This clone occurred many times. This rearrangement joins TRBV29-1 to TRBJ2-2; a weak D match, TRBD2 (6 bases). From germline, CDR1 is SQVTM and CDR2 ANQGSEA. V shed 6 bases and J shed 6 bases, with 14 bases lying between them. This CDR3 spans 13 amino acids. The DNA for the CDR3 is TGCAGCGTGGAGGGGCCATATCCCGGGGAGCTGTTTTTT. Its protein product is CSVEGPYPGELFF.

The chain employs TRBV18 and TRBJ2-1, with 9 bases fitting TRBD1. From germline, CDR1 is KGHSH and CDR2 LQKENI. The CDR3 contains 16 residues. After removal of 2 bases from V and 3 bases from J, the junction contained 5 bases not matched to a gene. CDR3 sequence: CASSPSGTGLYNEQFF. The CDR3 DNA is TGTGCCAGCTCACCATCCGGGACAGGGCTCTACAATGAGCAGTTCTTC.

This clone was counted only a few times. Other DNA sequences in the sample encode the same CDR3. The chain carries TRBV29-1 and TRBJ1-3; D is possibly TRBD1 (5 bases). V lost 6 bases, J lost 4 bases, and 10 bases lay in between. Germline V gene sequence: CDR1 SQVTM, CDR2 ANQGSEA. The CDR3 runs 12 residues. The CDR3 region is CSVGTSGNTIYF. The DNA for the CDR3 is TGCAGCGTGGGGACTTCGGGAAACACCATATATTTT.

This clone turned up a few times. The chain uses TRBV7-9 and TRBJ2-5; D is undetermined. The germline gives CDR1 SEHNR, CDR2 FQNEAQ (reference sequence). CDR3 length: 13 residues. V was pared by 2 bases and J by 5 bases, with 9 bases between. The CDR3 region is CASSLIGSETQYF. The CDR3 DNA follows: TGTGCCAGCAGCTTAATCGGTTCCGAGACCCAGTACTTC.

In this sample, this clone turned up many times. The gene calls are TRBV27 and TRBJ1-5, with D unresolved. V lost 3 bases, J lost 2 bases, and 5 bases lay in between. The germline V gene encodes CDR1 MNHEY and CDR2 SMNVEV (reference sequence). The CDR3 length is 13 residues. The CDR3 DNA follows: TGTGCCAGCAGTTTCTATGGCAATCAGCCCCAGCATTTT. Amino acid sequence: CASSFYGNQPQHF.

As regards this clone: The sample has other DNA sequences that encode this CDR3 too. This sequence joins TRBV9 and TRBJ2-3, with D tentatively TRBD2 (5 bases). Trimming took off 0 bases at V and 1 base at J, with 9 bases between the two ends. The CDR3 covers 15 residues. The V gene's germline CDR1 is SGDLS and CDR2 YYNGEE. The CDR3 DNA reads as TGTGCCAGCAGCGTAGGTAACGGGGGCACAGATACGCAGTATTTT. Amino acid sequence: CASSVGNGGTDTQYF.

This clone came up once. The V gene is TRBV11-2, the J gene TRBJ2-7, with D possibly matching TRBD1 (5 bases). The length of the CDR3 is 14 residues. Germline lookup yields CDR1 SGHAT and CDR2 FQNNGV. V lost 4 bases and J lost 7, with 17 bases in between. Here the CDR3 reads CASSSDSTFGEQYF. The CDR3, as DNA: TGTGCCAGCAGCTCCGACAGCACCTTTGGTGAGCAGTACTTC.

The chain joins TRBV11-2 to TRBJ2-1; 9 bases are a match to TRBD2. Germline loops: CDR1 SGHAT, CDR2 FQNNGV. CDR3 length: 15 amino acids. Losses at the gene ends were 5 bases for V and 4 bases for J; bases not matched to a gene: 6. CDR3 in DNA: TGTGCCAGCAGCCAACCTAGCGGGAATTACAATGAGCAGTTCTTC. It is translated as CASSQPSGNYNEQFF.

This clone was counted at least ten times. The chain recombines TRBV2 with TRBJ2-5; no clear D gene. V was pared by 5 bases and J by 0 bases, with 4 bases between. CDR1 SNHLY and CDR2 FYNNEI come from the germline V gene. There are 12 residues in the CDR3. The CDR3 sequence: CASSWNQETQYF. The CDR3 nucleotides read TGTGCCAGCAGTTGGAACCAAGAGACCCAGTACTTC.

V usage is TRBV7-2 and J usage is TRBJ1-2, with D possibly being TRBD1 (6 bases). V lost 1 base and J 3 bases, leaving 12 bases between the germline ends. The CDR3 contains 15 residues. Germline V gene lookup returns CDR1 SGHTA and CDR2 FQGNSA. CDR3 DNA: TGTGCCAGCAGCTTAGGGGGGGCGTTTGACTATGGCTACACCTTC. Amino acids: CASSLGGAFDYGYTF. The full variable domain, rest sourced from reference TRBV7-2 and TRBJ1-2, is GAGVSQSPSNKVTEKGKDVELRCDPISGHTALYWYRQSLGQGLEFLIYFQGNSAPDKSGLPSDRFSAERTGGSVSTLTIQRTQQEDSAVYLCASSLGGAFDYGYTFGSGTRLTVV.

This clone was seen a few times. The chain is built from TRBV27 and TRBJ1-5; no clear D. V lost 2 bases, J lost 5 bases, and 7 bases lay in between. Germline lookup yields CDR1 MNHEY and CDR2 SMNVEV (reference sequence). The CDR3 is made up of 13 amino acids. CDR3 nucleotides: TGTGCCAGCAGTTTAAGGGATCATCAGCCCCAGCATTTT. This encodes CASSLRDHQPQHF.

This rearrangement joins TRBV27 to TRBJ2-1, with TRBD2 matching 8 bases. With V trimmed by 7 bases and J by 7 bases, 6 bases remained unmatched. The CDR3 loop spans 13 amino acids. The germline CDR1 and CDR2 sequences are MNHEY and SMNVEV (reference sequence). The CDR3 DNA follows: TGTGCCAGCAAGGGTAGCGGGAAGAATGAGCAGTTCTTC. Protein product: CASKGSGKNEQFF.

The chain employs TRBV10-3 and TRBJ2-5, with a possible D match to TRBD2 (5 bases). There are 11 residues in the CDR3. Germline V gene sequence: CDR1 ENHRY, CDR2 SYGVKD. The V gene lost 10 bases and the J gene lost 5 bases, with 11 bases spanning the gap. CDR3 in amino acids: CASLRGETQYF. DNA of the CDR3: TGTGCCAGCCTGCGAGGGGAGACCCAGTACTTC.

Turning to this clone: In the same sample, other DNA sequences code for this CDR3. CDR3 residues: CASSVQGNYGYTF. In nucleotides, the CDR3 is TGTGCCAGCAGCGTACAGGGTAACTATGGCTACACCTTC. The chain joins TRBV9 to TRBJ1-2, with D possibly matching TRBD1 (5 bases). Germline values: CDR1 SGDLS, CDR2 YYNGEE. Between the trimmed V and J ends, which lost 1 base and 1 base, there was a span of 5 bases. This CDR3 is built from 13 residues.

The CDR3 DNA sequence: TGCGCCAGCCTAAGGACTAGCGGGAGCTTCGGGGAGCTGTTTTTT. Translating gives CASLRTSGSFGELFF. The chain uses TRBV5-1 and TRBJ2-2; 13 bases are shared with TRBD2. This CDR3 has 15 amino acids. From germline, CDR1 is SGHRS and CDR2 YFSETQ. V trimming: 7 bases; J trimming: 7 bases; junction bases outside the gene matches: 7.

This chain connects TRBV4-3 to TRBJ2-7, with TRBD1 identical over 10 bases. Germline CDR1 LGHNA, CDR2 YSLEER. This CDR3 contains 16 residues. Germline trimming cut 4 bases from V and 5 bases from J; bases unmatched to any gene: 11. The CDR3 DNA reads TGCGCCAGCAGCCCACGACCCCGGGACAGGGGAGACGAGCAGTACTTC. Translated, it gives CASSPRPRDRGDEQYF.